This passage covers 10 T cell receptor beta chains from one sample sequenced in a study of blood T cell repertoires in COVID-19. Produced via immunoSEQ multiplex PCR; TCRdb's table is partial and in-frame only. The sample contains 100,000 to 150,000 clones, 70% to 85% of which appear only once. The sequenced material came from peripheral blood. The receptor set was obtained from a woman aged 80 or over with acute or convalescent COVID-19.

This chain links TRBV2 with TRBJ2-2; the D gene is possibly TRBD2 (5 bases). The V end lost 6 bases, the J end lost 5 bases, and 10 bases lay between the germline ends. The CDR3 loop spans 13 amino acids. Germline CDR1 SNHLY, CDR2 FYNNEI. The CDR3 DNA reads TGTGCCAGCAGCCCCACTAGGACCGGGGAGCTGTTTTTT. This sequence encodes CASSPTRTGELFF.

This chain connects TRBV7-2 to TRBJ2-3, with D possibly TRBD2 on 6 matching bases. Germline lookup yields CDR1 SGHTA and CDR2 FQGNSA. The CDR3 spans 12 residues. The ends were cut back, 10 bases at V and 6 bases at J, with 14 bases in the middle. The DNA of the CDR3 is TGTGCCACCGAGACTAGGTTGGATACGCAGTATTTT. This encodes CATETRLDTQYF.

The chain is built from TRBV19 and TRBJ2-3; 7 positions match TRBD2. Trimming cost V 5 bases and J 3 bases; bases outside gene matches: 8. The CDR3 contains 15 residues. CDR1 is LNHDA, CDR2 SQIVND, per germline (reference sequence). As DNA, the CDR3 is TGTGCCAGTAGTGCGGGCGGGAGAGAAACAGATACGCAGTATTTT. It codes for CASSAGGRETDTQYF.

CDR3: CAINNLPPRDEQYF. CDR3 bases: TGTGCCATCAACAATCTCCCCCCTCGGGACGAGCAGTACTTC. The rearrangement uses TRBV10-3 and TRBJ2-7; no clear D gene. Trimming cost V 7 bases and J 5 bases, with 18 bases left between them. The germline V gene has CDR1 ENHRY and CDR2 SYGVKD. This CDR3 has 14 residues.

The rearrangement links TRBV15 to TRBJ2-5, with D possibly TRBD1 on 5 matching bases. This CDR3 comprises 19 residues. V was shortened by 4 bases and J by 6 bases, with 30 bases between the two germline ends. Germline V gene data show CDR1 as LNHNV and CDR2 as YYDKDF (reference sequence). The DNA of the CDR3 is TGTGCCACCAGCAAGGGAAGGGGTTCGGCTTTACGGTTGGAACAGACCCAGTACTTC. Residues: CATSKGRGSALRLEQTQYF.

The rearrangement links TRBV7-2 to TRBJ1-5, with D uncertain. Germline V gene sequence: CDR1 SGHTA, CDR2 FQGNSA. CDR3 size: 12 residues. Trimming took off 5 bases at V and 9 bases at J, with 11 bases between the two ends. The CDR3 loop is CASSPLEGPQHF. CDR3 bases: TGTGCCAGCAGCCCCCTCGAGGGGCCCCAGCATTTT.

The chain is built from TRBV19 and TRBJ1-1; 7 positions match TRBD1. CDR3 length: 12 amino acids. The junction had 5 bases not matched to a gene; V was cut back by 3 bases and J by 10 bases. CDR1 LNHDA and CDR2 SQIVND come from the germline V gene (reference sequence). The CDR3: CASSIRGFGAFF. In DNA, the CDR3 is TGTGCCAGTAGTATCAGGGGGTTCGGAGCTTTCTTT.

The chain has TRBV6-1 and TRBJ1-2; D not certain. The CDR3 is 14 residues long. With 1 base removed from V and 2 bases from J, the gap between germline ends came to 8 bases. The germline gives CDR1 MNHNS, CDR2 SASEGT. The CDR3 sequence is CASSEVAVNYGYTF. The DNA for the CDR3 is TGTGCCAGCAGTGAAGTGGCAGTAAACTATGGCTACACCTTC.

The chain combines TRBV30 with TRBJ1-2; a possible D gene is TRBD1 (5 bases). The CDR3 consists of 13 residues. V was trimmed by 3 bases and J by 2 bases, leaving 10 bases between them. Germline V gene sequence: CDR1 GTSNPN, CDR2 SVGIG (reference sequence). CDR3 in DNA: TGTGCCTGGAGGGGGGGAGGGAACTATGGCTACACCTTC. As protein: CAWRGGGNYGYTF.

This clone has more than one count but fewer than ten. The chain employs TRBV7-9 and TRBJ1-5, with D possibly being TRBD1 (5 bases). The CDR3 consists of 14 residues. Trimming stripped 3 bases from V and 3 bases from J, with 9 bases between. Per germline, CDR1 SEHNR and CDR2 FQNEAQ (reference sequence). The CDR3: CASSLWGDNQPQHF. DNA of the CDR3: TGTGCCAGCAGCTTGTGGGGGGACAATCAGCCCCAGCATTTT.